What follows are 30 T cell receptor beta chains derived from one specimen sequenced in a study of blood T cells in healthy people across ages. Sample-barcoded 5' priming and a J-beta primer mix drove a second PCR of 7 to 11 cycles. TCRdb processed the 5' RACE reads anew with MiXCR; each CDR3 protein has one entry. The table has roughly 1,500,000 distinct CDR3 sequences, 35% to 45% seen once. Sequencing was performed on blood. The origin of the receptors is a woman younger than 30 in good health.

This clonotype occurred a few times. The V gene is TRBV7-8, the J gene TRBJ1-5; D is uncertain. This CDR3 is 15 amino acids long. The germline V gene has CDR1 SGHVS and CDR2 FQNEAQ. Trimming pared 1 base from V and 2 bases from J, leaving 9 bases between. The CDR3 DNA reads as TGTGCCAGCAGCTTAGAGGCGTTGGGCAATCAGCCCCAGCATTTT. This sequence encodes CASSLEALGNQPQHF.

The V call is TRBV13, the J call TRBJ2-1, with D possibly being TRBD2 (5 bases). CDR3 length: 15 amino acids. V gave up 5 bases and J gave up 5 bases, with 16 bases separating them. The germline CDR1 and CDR2 sequences are PRHDT and FYEKMQ (reference sequence). CDR3: CASSRLDGLHNEQFF. CDR3 in DNA: TGTGCCAGCAGCCGCTTAGACGGACTTCACAATGAGCAGTTCTTC. Together with reference TRBV13 and TRBJ2-1, the CDR3 gives the full variable domain: AAGVIQSPRHLIKEKRETATLKCYPIPRHDTVYWYQQGPGQDPQFLISFYEKMQSDKGSIPDRFSAQQFSDYHSELNMSSLELGDSALYFCASSRLDGLHNEQFFGPGTRLTVL.

CDR3 sequence: CASSFLPGGFGYTF. CDR3 DNA sequence: TGTGCCAGCAGTTTTCTTCCAGGGGGCTTTGGCTACACCTTC. The chain is built from TRBV12-3 or TRBV12-4 and TRBJ1-2, with TRBD1 identical over 8 bases. Unmatched junction bases numbered 7, after V lost 3 bases and J lost 7 bases. This CDR3 contains 14 residues.

The chain recombines TRBV10-3 with TRBJ1-1; D may be TRBD1 (6 bases). The CDR3 runs to 15 residues. The germline CDR1 and CDR2 sequences are ENHRY and SYGVKD. V lost 2 bases and J lost 4, with 14 bases in between. The CDR3 DNA follows: TGTGCCATCAGTGAGGATGGCAGGGGAGGCACTGAAGCTTTCTTT. The encoded protein is CAISEDGRGGTEAFF.

The chain links TRBV4-1 to TRBJ2-1, with TRBD2 matching 14 bases. Trimming cost V 2 bases and J 8 bases; bases outside gene matches: 8. Germline CDR1 is MGHRA and CDR2 is YSYEKL. There are 17 residues in the CDR3. CDR3 bases: TGCGCCAGCAGCCAAAGCGGGACTAGCGGGAGTAGGTATGAGCAGTTCTTC. Amino acid sequence: CASSQSGTSGSRYEQFF.

The chain couples TRBV6-2 or TRBV6-3 to TRBJ2-1; D gene ambiguous. The CDR3 has 12 residues. Germline V gene sequence: CDR1 MNHEY, CDR2 SVGEGT. V dropped 1 base and J dropped 6 bases, with 4 bases sitting between them. The CDR3: CASSYWSNEQFF. In DNA, the CDR3 is TGTGCCAGCAGTTACTGGTCCAATGAGCAGTTCTTC.

This clonotype was counted between two and nine times. The rearrangement joins TRBV21-1 to TRBJ2-7; the listed D gene, TRBD1, was not tested against the DNA. TRBV21-1 is assigned pseudogene status. The CDR3 is 16 residues long. DNA of the CDR3: TGTGCCAGCAGCAAAGGGTGGCCGGACAGGGCGTACGAGCAGTACTTC. Protein sequence: CASSKGWPDRAYEQYF.

The chain uses TRBV28 and TRBJ2-7; D not resolved. The DNA end is more similar to TRBJ2-4, so the J call may be wrong. The CDR3 consists of 15 residues. Germline V gene sequence: CDR1 MDHEN, CDR2 SYDVKM. CDR3 amino acids: CASSLAPYRENIQYF. CDR3 nucleotide sequence: TGTGCCAGCAGTTTAGCCCCATACCGGGAAAACATTCAGTACTTC.

The rearrangement uses TRBV6-2 or TRBV6-3 and TRBJ1-1; 8 bases line up with TRBD1. Per germline, CDR1 MNHEY and CDR2 SVGEGT. The CDR3 consists of 11 residues. V gave up 6 bases and J gave up 10 bases; unmatched junction bases: 4. DNA for the CDR3: TGTGCCAGCAGGACAGGGGCAGGAGCTTTCTTT. Its protein product is CASRTGAGAFF.

The chain uses TRBV7-2 and TRBJ2-3; D may be TRBD1 or TRBD2 (7 bases each). Germline CDR1 SGHTA, CDR2 FQGNSA. The CDR3 spans 14 residues. Trimming removed 5 bases at V and 2 bases at J, with 11 bases between. CDR3 bases: TGTGCCAGCAGCCAGGGGGGGGACACAGATACGCAGTATTTT. The encoded protein is CASSQGGDTDTQYF.

This sequence joins TRBV6-6 and TRBJ1-4, with 7 bases matching TRBD1. Germline CDR1 and CDR2: MNHNY and SVGAGI (reference sequence). The CDR3 length is 16 residues. V lost 5 bases and J lost 1; bases outside the gene matches: 7. CDR3 loop: CASSRGGKETNEKLFF. The CDR3 DNA reads as TGTGCCAGCAGTCGAGGGGGCAAGGAAACTAATGAAAAACTGTTTTTT.

V usage is TRBV11-2 and J usage is TRBJ2-5, with D uncertain. Germline loops: CDR1 SGHAT, CDR2 FQNNGV. Trimming stripped 5 bases from V and 2 bases from J, with 18 bases between. The CDR3 spans 16 residues. The CDR3 sequence: CASSPQIGYLQETQYF. The DNA of the CDR3 is TGTGCCAGCAGCCCCCAGATCGGTTACTTACAAGAGACCCAGTACTTC.

This clonotype was counted only a few times. This sequence joins TRBV5-6 and TRBJ2-2, with D uncertain. Germline CDR1 reads SGHDT; CDR2 reads YYEEEE. The CDR3 is made up of 14 amino acids. V lost 2 bases and J 4 bases, leaving 9 bases between the germline ends. The CDR3 is CASSFGRFTGELFF. The CDR3 DNA follows: TGTGCCAGCAGCTTTGGACGGTTCACCGGGGAGCTGTTTTTT.

In its sample, this clonotype was seen a few times. The CDR3 protein is CATSRRRGETSTDTQYF. The CDR3 DNA reads TGTGCCACCAGCAGGAGGCGGGGAGAAACTAGCACAGATACGCAGTATTTT. The rearrangement links TRBV15 to TRBJ2-3, with D tentatively TRBD2 (6 bases). This CDR3 region has 17 residues. The germline V gene has CDR1 LNHNV and CDR2 YYDKDF (reference sequence). With 3 bases removed from V and 0 bases from J, the gap between germline ends came to 16 bases.

This chain links TRBV27 with TRBJ2-7, with D possibly being TRBD1 (5 bases). CDR1 MNHEY and CDR2 SMNVEV come from the germline V gene (reference sequence). V lost 5 bases, J lost 6 bases, and 14 bases lay in between. The CDR3 has 13 amino acids. The CDR3 DNA reads as TGTGCCAGCAGTCCAACCTACAGGTCCGAGCAGTACTTC. This codes for CASSPTYRSEQYF.

V gene TRBV6-1 combines with J gene TRBJ2-1; 7 bases agree with TRBD2. Germline assignment: CDR1 MNHNS and CDR2 SASEGT. V was clipped by 6 bases and J by 0 bases; unmatched bases: 11. The CDR3 is 17 residues long. CDR3 region: CASRVKGGRSSYNEQFF. The CDR3, as DNA: TGTGCCAGCAGAGTGAAGGGAGGGAGAAGCTCCTACAATGAGCAGTTCTTC.

This clonotype occurred a few times. The chain has TRBV4-1 and TRBJ2-3, with 12 bases matching TRBD2. This CDR3 has 17 residues. Germline CDR1 and CDR2: MGHRA and YSYEKL. V shed 0 bases, J shed 1 base, and the junction held 2 bases outside the gene matches. The CDR3 sequence is CASSQDRLAGGTDTQYF. The CDR3 nucleotides read TGCGCCAGCAGCCAAGATCGACTAGCGGGGGGCACAGATACGCAGTATTTT.

The rearrangement links TRBV12-3 or TRBV12-4 to TRBJ2-7, with D perhaps being TRBD1 or TRBD2 (5 bases each). Trimming left V 6 bases short and J 9 bases short, with 15 bases between. CDR3 length: 12 residues. DNA for the CDR3: TGTGCCAGCAGCTATGGGGGTCCTGTGCAGTACTTC. Its protein product is CASSYGGPVQYF.

Turning to this clonotype: One end of the junction does not line up with germline, which may come from a read error. The chain links TRBV5-1 to TRBJ2-5, with 9 bases fitting TRBD1. The better agreement between TRBJ2-7 and the DNA end casts doubt on the J call. The CDR3 has 15 residues. Germline values: CDR1 SGHRS, CDR2 YFSETQ. The CDR3 is CAGSFGRTGVYEQYF. CDR3 in DNA: TGCGCCGGCAGCTTTGGGAGGACAGGGGTCTACGAGCAGTACTTC.

The chain couples TRBV11-1 to TRBJ1-4; D remains ambiguous. Germline V gene sequence: CDR1 SGHAT, CDR2 FQDESV (reference sequence). This CDR3 contains 15 residues. Trimming stripped 5 bases from V and 0 bases from J, with 10 bases between. CDR3: CASSRRRSTNEKLFF. In DNA, the CDR3 is TGTGCCAGCAGCCGTCGGCGGTCAACTAATGAAAAACTGTTTTTT.

Only a few counts were recorded for this clonotype. The J gene is TRBJ2-3, the V gene TRBV6-5; D is perhaps TRBD2 (5 bases). Germline V gives CDR1 MNHEY, CDR2 SVGAGI. The CDR3 contains 14 residues. V lost 3 bases, J lost 2 bases, and 9 bases lay in between. CDR3 DNA: TGTGCCAGCAGTTATAGGCGGGTCACAGATACGCAGTATTTT. Encoded protein: CASSYRRVTDTQYF.

The CDR3 DNA reads TGTGCCAGCAGCCGGGAACTAGCGGGATACAATGAGCAGTTCTTC. It codes for CASSRELAGYNEQFF. V and J are TRBV4-2 and TRBJ2-1, with 10 positions matching TRBD2. There are 15 residues in the CDR3. The V segment lost 4 bases and the J segment 4 bases; nucleotides outside the gene matches: 4. The germline CDR1 and CDR2 sequences are LGHNA and YNFKEQ.

This clonotype was counted between two and nine times. V is TRBV27 and J is TRBJ2-3; D ambiguous. V dropped 0 bases and J dropped 2 bases, with 15 bases sitting between them. Germline V gene lookup returns CDR1 MNHEY and CDR2 SMNVEV (reference sequence). The CDR3 sequence is 17 residues long. CDR3 DNA sequence: TGTGCCAGCAGTTTATCCCGCGGCACTGGCATCACAGATACGCAGTATTTT. This translates into CASSLSRGTGITDTQYF.

This clonotype has at least ten counts. The chain carries TRBV29-1 and TRBJ2-6; possible D gene TRBD1, 6 bases. V was clipped by 0 bases and J by 1 base, with 10 bases between them. The CDR3 length is 16 residues. Germline V lookup: CDR1 SQVTM, CDR2 ANQGSEA. The CDR3 is CSVEENRASGANVLTF. CDR3 in DNA: TGCAGCGTTGAAGAGAACAGGGCATCTGGGGCCAACGTCCTGACTTTC.

The chain joins TRBV20-1 to TRBJ2-3; possible D gene TRBD2, 6 bases. Germline V lookup: CDR1 DFQATT, CDR2 SNEGSKA (reference sequence). Trimming removed 6 bases from V and 3 bases from J, with 13 bases in between. The CDR3 totals 13 residues. This CDR3 reads CSAGRPPTDTQYF. Written as DNA, the CDR3 is TGCAGTGCGGGGAGGCCACCGACAGATACGCAGTATTTT.

The rearrangement uses TRBV4-2 and TRBJ2-2; no reliable D call. This CDR3 contains 14 residues. Per germline, CDR1 LGHNA and CDR2 YNFKEQ. V lost 4 bases and J lost 7, with 13 bases in between. CDR3 nucleotide sequence: TGTGCCAGCAGCCCGGGCGCCTTAGGCGGGGAGCTGTTTTTT. This encodes CASSPGALGGELFF.

A few counts support this clonotype. The V and J genes are TRBV5-5 and TRBJ1-2, with 8 bases aligning to TRBD1. The CDR3 contains 15 residues. The V gene end was trimmed by 0 bases and the J gene end by 8 bases; junction bases not matched to a gene: 9. CDR1 and CDR2 (germline): SGHKS, YYEKEE (reference sequence). This CDR3 is CASSLETGVILGYTF. As DNA, the CDR3 is TGTGCCAGCAGCTTGGAGACAGGGGTCATCCTGGGCTACACCTTC.

V is TRBV4-1 and J is TRBJ2-5; tentatively, D is TRBD1 (6 bases). Per the germline V gene, CDR1 is MGHRA and CDR2 is YSYEKL. Trimming took off 2 bases at V and 1 base at J, with 11 bases between the two ends. This CDR3 comprises 15 residues. In nucleotides, the CDR3 is TGCGCCAGCAGCCAAACCGGGACATTCCAAGAGACCCAGTACTTC. It is translated as CASSQTGTFQETQYF.

This clonotype showed up just a few times. The chain is built from TRBV4-1 and TRBJ2-3; 11 bases are a match to TRBD2. The CDR3 totals 17 residues. J was trimmed by 3 bases and V by 1 base; bases with no gene match: 6. Per germline, CDR1 MGHRA and CDR2 YSYEKL. The CDR3 sequence is CASSQGLAGLLTDTQYF. Here the CDR3 DNA reads TGCGCCAGCAGCCAAGGACTAGCGGGATTGCTAACAGATACGCAGTATTTT.

V and J are TRBV6-1 and TRBJ2-3, with D uncertain. Trimming took off 9 bases at V and 2 bases at J, with 15 bases between the two ends. The CDR3 runs 14 residues. CDR1 and CDR2 from the germline V gene are MNHNS and SASEGT. The CDR3 reads CASWKGSPTDTQYF. CDR3 nucleotides: TGTGCCAGTTGGAAGGGAAGTCCCACAGATACGCAGTATTTT.